These 18 T cell receptor beta chains share one sample of origin, sequenced in a study of blood T cell repertoires in COVID-19. The repertoire was sequenced with immunoSEQ multiplex PCR; TCRdb's copy has only in-frame clones and lacks some. The data hold around 81,000 clones, with about 89% observed a single time. Sequencing was carried out using peripheral blood. The receptors come from an older woman with acute or convalescent COVID-19.

V gene TRBV12-5 combines with J gene TRBJ2-2; 9 nucleotides line up with TRBD2. The CDR3 runs 15 residues. Trimming at V came to 6 bases and at J to 4 bases, leaving 6 bases not matched to a gene. CDR1 and CDR2 from the germline V gene are LGHNT and FRNRAP. The CDR3, as DNA: TGTGCTAGTGGCCGACGCGGGGGGGCCACCGGGGAGCTGTTTTTT. Translation gives CASGRRGGATGELFF.

The chain recombines TRBV2 with TRBJ2-2, with TRBD2 matching 9 bases. The ends lost 6 bases at V and 5 bases at J; junction bases unmatched: 10. The CDR3 is 16 residues long. Germline CDR1 SNHLY, CDR2 FYNNEI. CDR3 nucleotide sequence: TGTGCCAGCAGCAAAACCGGGACTAGCATAACCGGGGAGCTGTTTTTT. Encoded protein: CASSKTGTSITGELFF.

The V and J genes are TRBV15 and TRBJ1-5; TRBD1 matches 8 bases. Trimming cost V 4 bases and J 2 bases; bases outside gene matches: 1. The CDR3 covers 14 residues. From germline, CDR1 is LNHNV and CDR2 YYDKDF (reference sequence). The CDR3 reads CATSMDRGNQPQHF. The CDR3 DNA reads TGTGCCACCAGCATGGACAGGGGCAATCAGCCCCAGCATTTT.

In the case of this clone: Other DNA sequences within the sample encode an identical CDR3. The chain combines TRBV28 with TRBJ1-2, with D hard to call. Per the germline V gene, CDR1 is MDHEN and CDR2 is SYDVKM. The germline V and J ends were trimmed by 8 bases and 4 bases, with 8 bases remaining between them. CDR3 length: 11 amino acids. CDR3 DNA: TGTGCCAGCTCCAACAGCTATGGCTACACCTTC. Translated: CASSNSYGYTF.

This sequence joins TRBV19 and TRBJ1-1; D uncertain. CDR3 length: 15 residues. The germline V and J ends were trimmed by 7 bases and 1 base, with 16 bases remaining between them. Germline V lookup: CDR1 LNHDA, CDR2 SQIVND (reference sequence). CDR3 nucleotides: TGTGCCAGTACTAAATCCAATACAGCGAACACTGAAGCTTTCTTT. Its translation: CASTKSNTANTEAFF. The entire variable domain, with the rest obtained from reference TRBV19 and TRBJ1-1, is as follows: DGGITQSPKYLFRKEGQNVTLSCEQNLNHDAMYWYRQDPGQGLRLIYYSQIVNDFQKGDIAEGYSVSREKKESFPLTVTSAQKNPTAFYLCASTKSNTANTEAFFGQGTRLTVV.

This clone was found once. DNA for the CDR3: TGTGCCAGCAGCTTAAGGGGAGGGTTCCTGGATTACAATGAGCAGTTCTTC. Translated, it gives CASSLRGGFLDYNEQFF. This chain uses TRBV7-9 with TRBJ2-1; 7 bases match TRBD2. Looked up from germline, CDR1 is SEHNR and CDR2 is FQNEAQ (reference sequence). This CDR3 has 17 amino acids. V shed 2 bases, J shed 4 bases, and the junction held 11 bases outside the gene matches.

The DNA of the CDR3 is TGTGCCAGTAGGGGGGGAGGTTTACTTGGGGCCAACGTCCTGACTTTC. Encoded protein: CASRGGGLLGANVLTF. The V and J genes are TRBV19 and TRBJ2-6, with a tentative D call TRBD2 (6 bases). This CDR3 has 16 amino acids. The germline V and J ends were trimmed by 6 bases and 3 bases, with 15 bases remaining between them. Germline V gene sequence: CDR1 LNHDA, CDR2 SQIVND (reference sequence).

This clone came up once. The V call is TRBV28, the J call TRBJ2-5; D might be TRBD2 (6 bases). Germline V CDR1 and CDR2: MDHEN, SYDVKM. V was cut by 7 bases and J by 3 bases, with 24 bases left in between. The CDR3 has 17 amino acids. This CDR3 is CASNELNQGRTKETQYF. For the CDR3, the DNA is TGTGCCAGCAACGAACTTAACCAGGGACGGACTAAAGAGACCCAGTACTTC.

This clone was counted only a few times. The rearrangement uses TRBV5-1 and TRBJ1-6; tentatively, D is TRBD1 (6 bases). The germline V gene encodes CDR1 SGHRS and CDR2 YFSETQ. The CDR3 loop spans 14 amino acids. V gave up 1 base and J gave up 10 bases, with 12 bases separating them. The CDR3 DNA sequence: TGCGCCAGCAGCTTGACGGCAGGGGAATCACCCCTCCACTTT. Amino acid sequence: CASSLTAGESPLHF.

The chain is built from TRBV7-3 and TRBJ2-2; 11 bases align to TRBD1. CDR1 is SGHTA, CDR2 FQGTGA, per germline. CDR3 length: 16 residues. Trimming cost V 4 bases and J 4 bases; bases outside gene matches: 5. The CDR3 spells CASSSGQGAGTGELFF. In DNA form, the CDR3 reads TGTGCCAGCAGCTCAGGACAGGGGGCGGGCACCGGGGAGCTGTTTTTT. The whole variable domain, filled in from reference TRBV7-3 and TRBJ2-2, reads GAGVSQTPSNKVTEKGKYVELRCDPISGHTALYWYRQSLGQGPEFLIYFQGTGAADDSGLPNDRFFAVRPEGSVSTLKIQRTERGDSAVYLCASSSGQGAGTGELFFGEGSRLTVL.

This clone has only one observation. The chain employs TRBV18 and TRBJ1-1; D is uncertain. Germline CDR1 reads KGHSH; CDR2 reads LQKENI. V gave up 2 bases and J gave up 7 bases, with 11 bases separating them. The CDR3 loop spans 13 amino acids. The DNA for the CDR3 is TGTGCCAGCTCACCATTGAGGGCAGGTGAAGCTTTCTTT. It is translated as CASSPLRAGEAFF.

A word on this clone: Compared with germline, one end of the junction differs, possibly owing to a read error. The CDR3 DNA is TGCAGCGTCGAAGCGGGGGTCACAGATACGCAGTATTTT. This encodes CSVEAGVTDTQYF. The chain joins TRBV29-1 to TRBJ2-3, with 8 bases lining up with TRBD2. The CDR3 sequence is 13 residues long. Germline V gene data show CDR1 as SQVTM and CDR2 as ANQGSEA.

This chain links TRBV4-1 with TRBJ2-3, with D uncertain. The CDR3 sequence is 12 residues long. Between the trimmed V and J ends, which lost 4 bases and 4 bases, there was a span of 6 bases. Per germline, CDR1 MGHRA and CDR2 YSYEKL. The CDR3 reads CASSPHSDTQYF. CDR3 DNA: TGCGCCAGCAGCCCCCATTCAGATACGCAGTATTTT.

The chain uses TRBV14 and TRBJ2-7, with D possibly being TRBD1 (6 bases). The CDR3 sequence is 16 residues long. Germline lookup yields CDR1 SGHDN and CDR2 FVKESK. Trimming pared 1 base from V and 2 bases from J, leaving 15 bases between. CDR3: CASSQVDIRGTYEQYF. The CDR3 bases are TGTGCCAGCAGCCAAGTAGATATCAGGGGAACCTACGAGCAGTACTTC.

The rearrangement joins TRBV24-1 to TRBJ2-1, with a tentative D call TRBD1 (5 bases). Deletions cut 11 bases from V and 4 bases from J, with 8 bases between. Germline CDR1 is KGHDR and CDR2 is SFDVKD. This CDR3 comprises 11 residues. This CDR3 reads CASQGYNEQFF. DNA of the CDR3: TGTGCCAGCCAGGGTTACAATGAGCAGTTCTTC.

This chain joins TRBV19 and TRBJ1-1; 9 bases are a match to TRBD1. V trimming: 5 bases; J trimming: 12 bases; junction bases outside the gene matches: 10. The CDR3 runs 13 residues. Germline V lookup: CDR1 LNHDA, CDR2 SQIVND (reference sequence). The CDR3 protein is CASSPGTGTRSFF. The CDR3 DNA follows: TGTGCCAGTAGTCCCGGGACAGGGACCCGTTCTTTCTTT.

This clone was found once. In DNA, the CDR3 is TGTGCCAGCAGTTTAAACGAGGGGGACTATAATTCACCCCTCCACTTT. Protein sequence: CASSLNEGDYNSPLHF. This chain connects TRBV27 to TRBJ1-6, with D perhaps TRBD1 (6 bases). Trimming removed 2 bases from V and 3 bases from J, with 11 bases in between. This CDR3 region has 16 residues. Germline values: CDR1 MNHEY, CDR2 SMNVEV (reference sequence).

The chain uses TRBV5-6 and TRBJ2-1; 10 bases align to TRBD2. V gave up 3 bases and J gave up 2 bases; unmatched junction bases: 5. Germline V gives CDR1 SGHDT, CDR2 YYEEEE. This CDR3 has 16 amino acids. CDR3 sequence: CASSSWTSGPYNEQFF. CDR3 nucleotide sequence: TGTGCCAGCAGCTCCTGGACTAGCGGCCCCTACAATGAGCAGTTCTTC.